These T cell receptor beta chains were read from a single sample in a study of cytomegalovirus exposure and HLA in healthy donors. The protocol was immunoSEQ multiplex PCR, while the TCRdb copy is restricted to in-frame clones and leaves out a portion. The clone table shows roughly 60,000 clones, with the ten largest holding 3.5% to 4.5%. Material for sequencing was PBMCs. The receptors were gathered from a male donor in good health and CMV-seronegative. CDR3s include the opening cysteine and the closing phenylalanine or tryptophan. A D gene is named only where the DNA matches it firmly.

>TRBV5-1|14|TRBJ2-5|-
TGCGCCAGCAGCGGGGGACTTATCCAAGAGACCCAGTACTTC
CASSGGLIQETQYF
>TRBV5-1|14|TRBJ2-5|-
TGCGCCAGCAGCTTGGGAGGTTACCAAGAGACCCAGTACTTC
CASSLGGYQETQYF
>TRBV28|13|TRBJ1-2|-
TGTGCCAGCAGTTGGGCAGGTTCCTCTGGCTACACCTTC
CASSWAGSSGYTF
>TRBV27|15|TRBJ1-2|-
TGTGCCAGCAGTTTATCATGGGGGAGCGGGAGCGGCTACACCTTC
CASSLSWGSGSGYTF
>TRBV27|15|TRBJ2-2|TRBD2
TGTGCCAGCAGTGCGGGGACTAGCGGGTACGGGGAGCTGTTTTTT
CASSAGTSGYGELFF
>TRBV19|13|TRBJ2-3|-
TGTGCCAGTAGTCCCACTAGCACAGATACGCAGTATTTT
CASSPTSTDTQYF
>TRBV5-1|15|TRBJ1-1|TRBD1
TGCGCCAGCAGCCCGCTCCGGACAGGGGATACTGAAGCTTTCTTT
CASSPLRTGDTEAFF
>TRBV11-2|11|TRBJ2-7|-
TGTGCCAGCAGCCCCCACAACGAGCAGTACTTC
CASSPHNEQYF
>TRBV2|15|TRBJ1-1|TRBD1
TGTGCCAGCAGCTCCACCGGGACAGGGCACACTGAAGCTTTCTTT
CASSSTGTGHTEAFF
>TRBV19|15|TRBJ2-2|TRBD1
TGTGCCAGTAAGGCCGGGACAGGGGGAACCGGGGAGCTGTTTTTT
CASKAGTGGTGELFF
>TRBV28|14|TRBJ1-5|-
TGTGCCAGCAGACTCGGACAGTGGCATCAGCCCCAGCATTTT
CASRLGQWHQPQHF
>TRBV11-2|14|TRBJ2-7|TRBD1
TGTGCCAGCAGCTCGGGACAGGCTAACTACGAGCAGTACTTC
CASSSGQANYEQYF
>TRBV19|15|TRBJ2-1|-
TGTGCCAGTAGTATACGGGACTTCGGCAACAATGAGCAGTTCTTC
CASSIRDFGNNEQFF
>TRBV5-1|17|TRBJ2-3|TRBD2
TGCGCCAGCAGCTCACCCCCGGGACTAGCGGTCACAGATAAGCAGTATTTT
CASSSPPGLAVTDKQYF
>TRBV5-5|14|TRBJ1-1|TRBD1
TGTGCCAGCAGCCACCCAGGACAGGGCACTGAAGCTTTCTTT
CASSHPGQGTEAFF
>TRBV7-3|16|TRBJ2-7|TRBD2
TGTGCCAGCAGCTTATCGAGTAGCGGGACCCCGGGAGAGCAGTACTTC
CASSLSSSGTPGEQYF
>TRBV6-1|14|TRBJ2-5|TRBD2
TGTGCCAGCAGTGGAGCGGGGGGGCAAGAGACCCAGTACTTC
CASSGAGGQETQYF
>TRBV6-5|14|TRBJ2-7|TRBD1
TGTGCCAGCAGAGCCGCCAGGGGGATCTACGAGCAGTACTTC
CASRAARGIYEQYF